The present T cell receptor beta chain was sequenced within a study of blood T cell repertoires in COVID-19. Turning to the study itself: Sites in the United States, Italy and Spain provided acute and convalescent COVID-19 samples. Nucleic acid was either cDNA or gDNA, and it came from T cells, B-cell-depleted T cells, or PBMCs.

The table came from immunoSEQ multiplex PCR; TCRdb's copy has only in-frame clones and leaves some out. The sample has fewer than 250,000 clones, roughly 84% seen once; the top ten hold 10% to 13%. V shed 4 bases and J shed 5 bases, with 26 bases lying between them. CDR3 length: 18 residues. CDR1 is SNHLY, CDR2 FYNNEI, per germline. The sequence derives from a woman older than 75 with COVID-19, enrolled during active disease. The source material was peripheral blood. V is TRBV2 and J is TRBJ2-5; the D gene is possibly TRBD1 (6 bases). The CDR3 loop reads CASSVGFGTTPIVETQYF. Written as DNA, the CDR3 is TGTGCCAGCAGTGTGGGATTTGGGACAACTCCAATCGTCGAGACCCAGTACTTC.